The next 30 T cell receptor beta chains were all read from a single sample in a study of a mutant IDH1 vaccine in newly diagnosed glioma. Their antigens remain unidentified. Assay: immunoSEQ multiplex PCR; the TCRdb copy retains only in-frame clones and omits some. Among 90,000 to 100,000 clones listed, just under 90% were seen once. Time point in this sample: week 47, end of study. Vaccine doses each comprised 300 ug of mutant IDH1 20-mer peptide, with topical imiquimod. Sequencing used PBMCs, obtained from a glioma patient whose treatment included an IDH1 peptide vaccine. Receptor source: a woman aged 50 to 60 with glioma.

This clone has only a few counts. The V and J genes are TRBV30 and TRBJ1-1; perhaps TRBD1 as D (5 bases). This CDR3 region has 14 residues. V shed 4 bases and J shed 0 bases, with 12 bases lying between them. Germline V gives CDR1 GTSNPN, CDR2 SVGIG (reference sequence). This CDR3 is CAWNPGPVNTEAFF. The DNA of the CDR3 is TGTGCCTGGAACCCGGGACCAGTGAACACTGAAGCTTTCTTT.

As DNA, the CDR3 is TGTGCCAGCAGCTTAGTTGGGGGCGGATCCTTACCCGAGCAGTACTTC. Translating gives CASSLVGGGSLPEQYF. The chain links TRBV7-9 to TRBJ2-7, with D perhaps matching TRBD1 (6 bases). This CDR3 comprises 16 residues. The germline CDR1 and CDR2 sequences are SEHNR and FQNEAQ (reference sequence). V lost 1 base to trimming and J lost 6 bases, with 19 bases between them.

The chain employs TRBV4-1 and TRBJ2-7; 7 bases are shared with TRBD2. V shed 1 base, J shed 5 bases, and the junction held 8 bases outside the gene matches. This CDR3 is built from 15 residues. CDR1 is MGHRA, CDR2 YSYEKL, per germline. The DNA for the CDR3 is TGCGCCAGCAGCCAAGTGGGACTAAGGCCCAACGAGCAGTACTTC. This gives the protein CASSQVGLRPNEQYF.

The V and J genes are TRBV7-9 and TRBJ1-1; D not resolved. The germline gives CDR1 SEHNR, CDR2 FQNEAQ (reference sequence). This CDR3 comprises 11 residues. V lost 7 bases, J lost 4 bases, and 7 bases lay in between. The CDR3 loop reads CASTRGTEAFF. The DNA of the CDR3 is TGTGCCAGCACTCGGGGCACTGAAGCTTTCTTT.

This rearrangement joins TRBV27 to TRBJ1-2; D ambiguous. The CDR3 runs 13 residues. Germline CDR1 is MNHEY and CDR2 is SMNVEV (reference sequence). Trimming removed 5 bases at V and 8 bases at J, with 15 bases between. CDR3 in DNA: TGTGCCAGCAGTCCCCGGGCCGGGGAGGGCTACACCTTC. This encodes CASSPRAGEGYTF.

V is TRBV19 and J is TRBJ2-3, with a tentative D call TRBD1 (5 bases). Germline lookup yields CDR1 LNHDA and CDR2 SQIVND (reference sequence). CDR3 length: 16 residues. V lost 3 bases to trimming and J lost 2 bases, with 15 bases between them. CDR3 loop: CASSIRVAGPTDTQYF. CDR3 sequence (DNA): TGTGCCAGTAGTATCCGCGTGGCAGGGCCCACAGATACGCAGTATTTT.

CDR3 nucleotide sequence: TGTGCCAGCAGCCCCAGGGACAGCTCCTACGAGCAGTACTTC. This codes for CASSPRDSSYEQYF. The chain uses TRBV7-3 and TRBJ2-7; 7 bases fit TRBD1. The CDR3 has 14 residues. V shed 5 bases, J shed 0 bases, and the junction held 4 bases outside the gene matches. Germline loops: CDR1 SGHTA, CDR2 FQGTGA.

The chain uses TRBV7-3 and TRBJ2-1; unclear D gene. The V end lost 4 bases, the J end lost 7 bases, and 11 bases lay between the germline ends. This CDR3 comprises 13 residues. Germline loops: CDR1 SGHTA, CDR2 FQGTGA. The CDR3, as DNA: TGTGCCAGCAGCTGGCTCGGTGGGAATGAGCAGTTCTTC. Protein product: CASSWLGGNEQFF.

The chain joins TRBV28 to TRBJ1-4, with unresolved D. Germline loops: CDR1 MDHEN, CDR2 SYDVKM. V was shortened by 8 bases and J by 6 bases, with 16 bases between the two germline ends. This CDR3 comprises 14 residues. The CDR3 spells CASAILRTDEKLFF. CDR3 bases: TGTGCCAGCGCCATACTACGGACGGATGAAAAACTGTTTTTT. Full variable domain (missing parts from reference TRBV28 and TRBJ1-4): DVKVTQSSRYLVKRTGEKVFLECVQDMDHENMFWYRQDPGLGLRLIYFSYDVKMKEKGDIPEGYSVSREKKERFSLILESASTNQTSMYLCASAILRTDEKLFFGSGTQLSVL.

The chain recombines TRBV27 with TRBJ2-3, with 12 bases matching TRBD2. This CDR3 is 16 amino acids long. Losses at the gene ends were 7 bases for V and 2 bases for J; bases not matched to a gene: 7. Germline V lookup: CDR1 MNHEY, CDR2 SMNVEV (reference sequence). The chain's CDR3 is CASTPTSGRATDTQYF. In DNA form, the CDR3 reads TGTGCCAGCACTCCGACTAGCGGGAGAGCCACAGATACGCAGTATTTT.

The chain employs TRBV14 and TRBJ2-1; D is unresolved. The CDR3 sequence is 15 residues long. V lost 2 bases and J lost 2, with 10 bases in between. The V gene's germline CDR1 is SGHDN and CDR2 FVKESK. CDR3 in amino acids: CASSQRANTYNEQFF. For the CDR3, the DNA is TGTGCCAGCAGCCAAAGGGCAAACACCTACAATGAGCAGTTCTTC.

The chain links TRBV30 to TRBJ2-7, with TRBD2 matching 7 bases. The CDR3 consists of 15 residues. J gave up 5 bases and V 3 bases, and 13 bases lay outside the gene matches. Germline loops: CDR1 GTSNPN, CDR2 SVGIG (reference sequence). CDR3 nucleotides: TGTGCCTGGAGCGCCGGGGCGGGAGATGGGAACGAGCAGTACTTC. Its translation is CAWSAGAGDGNEQYF.

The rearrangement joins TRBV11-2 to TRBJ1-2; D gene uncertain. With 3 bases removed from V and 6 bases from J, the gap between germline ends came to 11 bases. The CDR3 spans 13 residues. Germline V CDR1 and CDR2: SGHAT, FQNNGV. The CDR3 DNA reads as TGTGCCAGCAGCTTTCACTCCCGGGATGGCTACACCTTC. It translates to CASSFHSRDGYTF.

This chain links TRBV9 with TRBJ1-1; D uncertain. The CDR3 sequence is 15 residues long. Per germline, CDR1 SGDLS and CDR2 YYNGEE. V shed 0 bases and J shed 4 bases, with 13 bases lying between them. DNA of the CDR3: TGTGCCAGCAGCGTAGAGCCGCAACGAGGCACTGAAGCTTTCTTT. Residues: CASSVEPQRGTEAFF. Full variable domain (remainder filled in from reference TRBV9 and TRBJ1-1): DSGVTQTPKHLITATGQRVTLRCSPRSGDLSVYWYQQSLDQGLQFLIQYYNGEERAKGNILERFSAQQFPDLHSELNLSSLELGDSALYFCASSVEPQRGTEAFFGQGTRLTVV.

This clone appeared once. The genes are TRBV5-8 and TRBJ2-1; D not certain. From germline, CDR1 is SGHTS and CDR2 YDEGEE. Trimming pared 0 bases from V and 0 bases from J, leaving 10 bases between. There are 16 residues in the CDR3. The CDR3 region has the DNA TGTGCCAGCAGCTTGGTGGGGTTTAGCTCCTACAATGAGCAGTTCTTC. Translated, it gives CASSLVGFSSYNEQFF.

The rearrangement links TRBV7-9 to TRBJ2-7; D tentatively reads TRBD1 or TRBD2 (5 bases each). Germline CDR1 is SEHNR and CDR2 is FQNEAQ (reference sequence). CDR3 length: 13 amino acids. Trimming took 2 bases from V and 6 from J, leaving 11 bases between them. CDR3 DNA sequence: TGTGCCAGCAGCTTACCAGGGACCTCCGAGCAGTACTTC. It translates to CASSLPGTSEQYF.

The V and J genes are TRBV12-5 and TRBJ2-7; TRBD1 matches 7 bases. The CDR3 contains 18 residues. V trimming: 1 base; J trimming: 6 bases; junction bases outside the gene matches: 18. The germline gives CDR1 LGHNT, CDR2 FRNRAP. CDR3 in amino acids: CASGLAEVSSYRGGEQYF. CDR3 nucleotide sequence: TGTGCTAGTGGTTTGGCTGAGGTGTCCTCTTACAGGGGCGGCGAGCAGTACTTC.

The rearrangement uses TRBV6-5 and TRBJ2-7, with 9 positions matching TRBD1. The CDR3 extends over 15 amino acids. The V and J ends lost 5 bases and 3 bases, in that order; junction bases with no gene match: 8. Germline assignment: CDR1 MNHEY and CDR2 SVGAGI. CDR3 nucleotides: TGTGCCAGCAGTGGGGACAGGGTCGATTTCTACGAGCAGTACTTC. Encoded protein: CASSGDRVDFYEQYF.

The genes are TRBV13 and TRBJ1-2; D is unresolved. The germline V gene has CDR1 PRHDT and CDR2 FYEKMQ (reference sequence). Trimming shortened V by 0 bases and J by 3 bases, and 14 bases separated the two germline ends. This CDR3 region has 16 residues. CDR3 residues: CASSLGTTLGDYGYTF. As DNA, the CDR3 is TGTGCCAGCAGCTTAGGGACGACCTTGGGAGACTATGGCTACACCTTC.

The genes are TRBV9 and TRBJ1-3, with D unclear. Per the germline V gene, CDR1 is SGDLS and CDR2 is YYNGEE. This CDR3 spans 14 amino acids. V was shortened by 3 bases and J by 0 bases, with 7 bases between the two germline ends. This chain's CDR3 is CASSDGNSGNTIYF. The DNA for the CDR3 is TGTGCCAGCAGCGACGGCAACTCTGGAAACACCATATATTTT.

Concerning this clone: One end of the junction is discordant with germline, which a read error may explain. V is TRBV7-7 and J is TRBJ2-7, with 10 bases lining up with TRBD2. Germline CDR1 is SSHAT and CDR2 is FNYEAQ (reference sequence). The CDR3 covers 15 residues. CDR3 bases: TGTGCTAGCAGCTTAGCTAGCGGGAGCGGCTACGAGCAGTACTTC. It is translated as CASSLASGSGYEQYF.

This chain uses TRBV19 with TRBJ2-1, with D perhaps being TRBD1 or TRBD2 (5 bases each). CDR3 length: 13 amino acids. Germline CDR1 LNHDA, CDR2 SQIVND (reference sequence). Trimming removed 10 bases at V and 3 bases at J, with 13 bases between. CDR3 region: CATGANGYNEQFF. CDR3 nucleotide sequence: TGTGCCACCGGGGCCAACGGCTACAATGAGCAGTTCTTC.

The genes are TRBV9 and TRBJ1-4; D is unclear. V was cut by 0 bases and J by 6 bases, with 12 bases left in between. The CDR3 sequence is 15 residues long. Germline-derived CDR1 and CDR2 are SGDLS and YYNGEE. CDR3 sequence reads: CASSVGLRDHEKLFF. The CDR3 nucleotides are TGTGCCAGCAGCGTAGGCCTGAGGGATCATGAAAAACTGTTTTTT.

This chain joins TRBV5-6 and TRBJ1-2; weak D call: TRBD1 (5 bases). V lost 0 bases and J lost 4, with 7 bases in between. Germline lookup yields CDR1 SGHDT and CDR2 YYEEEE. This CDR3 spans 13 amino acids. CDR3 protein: CASSLGGPYGYTF. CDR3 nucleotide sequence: TGTGCCAGCAGCTTGGGGGGCCCCTATGGCTACACCTTC. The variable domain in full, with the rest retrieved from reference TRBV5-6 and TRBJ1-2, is DAGVTQSPTHLIKTRGQQVTLRCSPKSGHDTVSWYQQALGQGPQFIFQYYEEEERQRGNFPDRFSGHQFPNYSSELNVNALLLGDSALYLCASSLGGPYGYTFGSGTRLTVV.

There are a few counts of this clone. The CDR3 spells CASSTDRPNTEAFF. Here the CDR3 DNA reads TGTGCCAGCAGCACGGACAGACCGAACACTGAAGCTTTCTTT. This chain connects TRBV21-1 to TRBJ1-1; the D call in the table, TRBD1, was not verified against the DNA. TRBV21-1 constitutes a pseudogene. The CDR3 covers 14 residues.

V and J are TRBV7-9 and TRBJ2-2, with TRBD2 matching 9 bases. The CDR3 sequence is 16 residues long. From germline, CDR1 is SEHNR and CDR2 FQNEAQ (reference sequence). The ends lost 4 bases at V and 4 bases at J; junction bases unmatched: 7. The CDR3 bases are TGTGCCAGCAGCTCGCGTAGCGGGAGTCGCACCGGGGAGCTGTTTTTT. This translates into CASSSRSGSRTGELFF.

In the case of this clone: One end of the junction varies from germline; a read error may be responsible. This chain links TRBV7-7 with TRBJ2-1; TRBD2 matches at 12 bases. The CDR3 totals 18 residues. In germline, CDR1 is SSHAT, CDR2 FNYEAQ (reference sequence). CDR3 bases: TGTGCTAGCAGCTTAGGAGGGGCGACTAGCGGGAGAGGTCATGAGCAGTTCTTC. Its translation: CASSLGGATSGRGHEQFF.

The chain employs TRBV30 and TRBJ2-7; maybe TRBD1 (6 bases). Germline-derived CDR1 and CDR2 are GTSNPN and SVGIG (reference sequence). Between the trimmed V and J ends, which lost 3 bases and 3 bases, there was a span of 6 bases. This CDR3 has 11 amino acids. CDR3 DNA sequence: TGTGCCTGGAGCAGGGGCTACGAGCAGTACTTC. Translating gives CAWSRGYEQYF.

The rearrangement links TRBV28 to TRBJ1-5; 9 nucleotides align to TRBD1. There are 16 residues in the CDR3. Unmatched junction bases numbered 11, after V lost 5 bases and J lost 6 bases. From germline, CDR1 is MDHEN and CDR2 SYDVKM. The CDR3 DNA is TGTGCCAGCAGTACGCTTGACAGGGGGGCGGTTCAGCCCCAGCATTTT. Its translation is CASSTLDRGAVQPQHF. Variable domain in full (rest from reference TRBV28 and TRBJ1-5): DVKVTQSSRYLVKRTGEKVFLECVQDMDHENMFWYRQDPGLGLRLIYFSYDVKMKEKGDIPEGYSVSREKKERFSLILESASTNQTSMYLCASSTLDRGAVQPQHFGDGTRLSIL.

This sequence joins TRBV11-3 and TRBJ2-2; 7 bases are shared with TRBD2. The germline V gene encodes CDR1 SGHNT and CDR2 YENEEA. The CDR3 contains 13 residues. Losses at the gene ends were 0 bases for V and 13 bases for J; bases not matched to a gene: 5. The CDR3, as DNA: TGTGCCAGCAGCTTAGAACTAGCGAGGCCGCTGTTTTTT. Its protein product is CASSLELARPLFF.